This paragraph reports one TCR beta chain. Germline loops: CDR1 MGHRA, CDR2 YSYEKL. This CDR3 is built from 12 residues. The source of the sample is a study of T cells expressing NK-cell markers. Study summary: From sorted CD3+CD56+NKG2C+, CD3+CD56+NKG2C- and CD3+CD56-NKG2C+ T cells came the TCR beta repertoires. One of eight sequenced donors was HCMV-seronegative; the other seven were seropositive.

TCRdb re-called the 5' RACE reads, yielding one record per CDR3 amino acid sequence without DNA. Its table lists 550,000 to 600,000 distinct CDR3 sequences. This sequence originates from a young man in good health. The chain couples TRBV4-1 to TRBJ1-2. What was sequenced was blood T cells: a sorted CD56 or NKG2C T cell subset, CD4+ or CD8+ T cells, or bulk PBMC T cells (not recorded which). CDR3 amino acids: CASSQGSDGYTF.